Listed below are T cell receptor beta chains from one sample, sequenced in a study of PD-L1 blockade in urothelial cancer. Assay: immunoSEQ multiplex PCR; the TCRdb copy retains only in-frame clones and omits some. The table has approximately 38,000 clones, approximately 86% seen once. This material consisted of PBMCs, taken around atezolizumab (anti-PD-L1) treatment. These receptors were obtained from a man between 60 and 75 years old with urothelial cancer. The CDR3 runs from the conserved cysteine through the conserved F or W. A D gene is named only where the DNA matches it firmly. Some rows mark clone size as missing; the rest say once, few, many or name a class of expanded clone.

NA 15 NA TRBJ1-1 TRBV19 CASSMRAGGPLEAFF TGTGCCAGTAGTATGCGGGCAGGAGGGCCTCTTGAAGCTTTCTTT
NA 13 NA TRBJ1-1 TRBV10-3 CAISANRDTEAFF TGTGCCATCAGTGCGAATCGGGACACTGAAGCTTTCTTT
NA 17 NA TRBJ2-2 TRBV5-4 CASSLAGDRMITGELFF TGTGCCAGCAGCTTGGCCGGAGACAGGATGATCACCGGGGAGCTGTTTTTT
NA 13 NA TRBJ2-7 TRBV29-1 CSVAAGQTYEQYF TGCAGCGTTGCTGCGGGACAGACCTACGAGCAGTACTTC
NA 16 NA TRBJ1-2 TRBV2 CASHTLSGTTNYGYTF TGTGCCAGCCATACCCTCTCCGGGACAACTAACTATGGCTACACCTTC
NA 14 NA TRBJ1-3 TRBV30 CAWSLMTAGNTIYF TGTGCCTGGAGCCTCATGACAGCCGGAAACACCATATATTTT
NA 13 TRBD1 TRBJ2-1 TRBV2 CASSPGQYNEQFF TGTGCCAGCAGTCCGGGACAGTACAATGAGCAGTTCTTC
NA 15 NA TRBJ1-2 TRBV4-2 CASSPEGTPNYGYTF TGTGCCAGCAGCCCAGAGGGGACACCGAACTATGGCTACACCTTC
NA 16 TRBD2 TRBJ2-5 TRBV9 CASSAGLAGSQETQYF TGTGCCAGCAGTGCCGGACTAGCGGGGAGCCAAGAGACCCAGTACTTC
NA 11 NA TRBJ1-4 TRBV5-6 CASSLGTGLFF TGTGCCAGCAGCTTGGGTACAGGTCTGTTTTTT
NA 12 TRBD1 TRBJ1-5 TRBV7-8 CGTGASNQPQHF TGTGGAACAGGGGCGAGCAATCAGCCCCAGCATTTT
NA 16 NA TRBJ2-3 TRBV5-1 CASSIRGLLGTDTQYF TGCGCCAGCAGCATCCGGGGGTTGTTAGGAACAGATACGCAGTATTTT
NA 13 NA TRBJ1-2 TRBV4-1 CASSQVTSYGYTF TGCGCCAGCAGCCAAGTGACTTCCTATGGCTACACCTTC
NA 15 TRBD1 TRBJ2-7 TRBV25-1 CASSEDRSYSYEQYF TGTGCCAGCAGTGAGGACAGGTCATACTCCTACGAGCAGTACTTC
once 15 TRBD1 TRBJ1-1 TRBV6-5 CASSRDRGDGAEAFF TGTGCCAGCAGCCGGGACAGGGGTGATGGTGCTGAAGCTTTCTTT
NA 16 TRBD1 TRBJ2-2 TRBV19 CASSSRQGYPTGELFF TGTGCCAGTAGTTCCAGACAGGGGTATCCCACCGGGGAGCTGTTTTTT
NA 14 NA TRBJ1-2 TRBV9 CASSVGDRLPRYTF TGTGCCAGCAGCGTAGGAGACAGACTCCCCCGCTACACCTTC
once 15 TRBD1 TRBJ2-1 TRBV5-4 CASIQQGAYYNEQFF TGTGCCAGCATCCAACAGGGGGCGTATTACAATGAGCAGTTCTTC
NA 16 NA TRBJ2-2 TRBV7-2 CASMRLGGGPSGELFF TGTGCCAGCATGCGGCTGGGCGGGGGCCCCTCCGGGGAGCTGTTTTTT
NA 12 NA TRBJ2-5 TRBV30 CAWSGTEETQYF TGTGCCTGGAGTGGGACAGAAGAGACCCAGTACTTC
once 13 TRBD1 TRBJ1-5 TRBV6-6 CASMGTGRQPQHF TGTGCCAGCATGGGGACAGGGCGTCAGCCCCAGCATTTT
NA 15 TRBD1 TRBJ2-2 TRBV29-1 CSVVLRTGATGELFF TGCAGCGTTGTTTTACGGACAGGGGCCACCGGGGAGCTGTTTTTT